This T cell receptor beta chain was identified in a study of vaccination effects on CD4 cells after COVID-19. Using viral peptide pools, the ViraFEST assay grew out antigen-specific CD4+ T cells prior to sequencing. Subsequent to 10 days of culture, CD4+ T cells were isolated. A PCR test confirmed that the person had SARS-CoV-2 infection between March and December 2020. As their vaccination, participants received two doses of either BNT162b2 or mRNA-1273. The table came from immunoSEQ multiplex PCR; TCRdb's copy has only in-frame clones and leaves some out. The table shows over 15,000 clones, with nearly 75% occurring only once. The CDR3 runs to 15 residues. Per the germline V gene, CDR1 is MGHDK and CDR2 is SYGVNS. V was shortened by 3 bases and J by 4 bases, with 15 bases between the two germline ends. Note on this clone: Its specificity is unknown.

This TCR was sampled from a human donor who had a prior SARS-CoV-2 infection. This chain connects TRBV25-1 to TRBJ2-5, with a tentative D call TRBD1 (7 bases). The specimen was CD4+ T cells from PBMCs cultured with SARS-CoV-2 spike peptides, collected after COVID-19 vaccination. Written as DNA, the CDR3 is TGTGCCAGCAGTGATCACAGGGGAGCGGGAGAGACCCAGTACTTC. It is translated as CASSDHRGAGETQYF. The full variable domain, rest sourced from reference TRBV25-1 and TRBJ2-5, is EADIYQTPRYLVIGTGKKITLECSQTMGHDKMYWYQQDPGMELHLIHYSYGVNSTEKGDLSSESTVSRIRTEHFPLTLESARPSHTSQYLCASSDHRGAGETQYFGPGTRLLVL.